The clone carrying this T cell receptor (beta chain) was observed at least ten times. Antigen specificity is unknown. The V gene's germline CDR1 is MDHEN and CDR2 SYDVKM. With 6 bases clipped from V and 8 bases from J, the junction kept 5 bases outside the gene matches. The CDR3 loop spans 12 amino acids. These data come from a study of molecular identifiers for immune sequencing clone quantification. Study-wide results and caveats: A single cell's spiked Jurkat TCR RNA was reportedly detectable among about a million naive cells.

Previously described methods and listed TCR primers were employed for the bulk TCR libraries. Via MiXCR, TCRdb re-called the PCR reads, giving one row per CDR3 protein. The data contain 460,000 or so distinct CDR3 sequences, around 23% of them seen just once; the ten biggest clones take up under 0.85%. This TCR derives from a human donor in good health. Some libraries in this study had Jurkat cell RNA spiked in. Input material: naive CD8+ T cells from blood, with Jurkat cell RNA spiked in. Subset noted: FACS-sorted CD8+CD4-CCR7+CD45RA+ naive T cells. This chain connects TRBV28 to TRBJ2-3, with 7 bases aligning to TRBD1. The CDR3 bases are TGTGCCAGCAGCTCGACAGGGTTTACGCAGTATTTT. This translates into CASSSTGFTQYF.